These T cell receptor beta chains were read from a single sample in a study of blood T cell repertoires in COVID-19. Data came from immunoSEQ multiplex PCR; TCRdb stores just in-frame clones and leaves some out. The data contain about 140,000 clones, approximately 80% of them singletons. Sequenced input: peripheral blood. These receptors all come from a human donor in a cohort sampled during active COVID-19. Both conserved end residues are part of each CDR3. D genes are given only for firm matches. A row's size may be missing; if present it is once, few, many or a size class.

cdr3_length	d_call	clone_size	v_call	j_call	cdr3_aa	cdr3_nt
15	-	-	TRBV7-2	TRBJ2-5	CASSPPGHEGETQYF	TGTGCCAGCAGTCCTCCGGGACACGAGGGAGAGACCCAGTACTTC
20	-	-	TRBV28	TRBJ2-7	CASSFGGGGQTASKPYEQYF	TGTGCCAGCAGTTTTGGGGGGGGAGGACAGACCGCTTCTAAGCCCTACGAGCAGTACTTC
18	TRBD1	-	TRBV5-5	TRBJ2-6	CASSPTGTGVSGANVLTF	TGTGCCAGCAGCCCCACCGGGACAGGGGTTTCTGGGGCCAACGTCCTGACTTTC
14	-	-	TRBV5-8	TRBJ2-5	CASSPGSSQETQYF	TGTGCCAGCAGCCCGGGGAGTTCCCAAGAGACCCAGTACTTC
13	-	few	TRBV6-5	TRBJ2-7	CASYGRGGREQYF	TGTGCCAGCTACGGTAGAGGGGGTAGGGAGCAGTACTTC
16	-	-	TRBV7-9	TRBJ1-4	CASSLAYGVANEKLFF	TGTGCCAGCAGCTTAGCGTACGGGGTTGCTAATGAAAAACTGTTTTTT
16	TRBD1	-	TRBV15	TRBJ1-1	CATSRAGTGRNTEAFF	TGTGCCACCAGCAGAGCCGGGACAGGGAGGAACACTGAAGCTTTCTTT
15	-	-	TRBV15	TRBJ2-7	CATSRAGESFAEQYF	TGTGCCACCAGCAGGGCAGGGGAGTCCTTCGCCGAGCAGTACTTC
13	TRBD1	few	TRBV28	TRBJ2-5	CASRTGGLETQYF	TGTGCCAGCCGAACAGGGGGTTTGGAGACCCAGTACTTC
15	-	-	TRBV18	TRBJ2-7	CASSPSTLGGYEQYF	TGTGCCAGCTCACCATCGACGTTGGGGGGCTACGAGCAGTACTTC
17	TRBD2	-	TRBV6-2/TRBV6-3	TRBJ2-7	CASSYSKIAGGAYEQYF	TGTGCCAGCAGTTACTCGAAAATCGCCGGGGGGGCATACGAGCAGTACTTC
13	-	-	TRBV7-9	TRBJ1-1	CASSLVAGRGAFF	TGTGCCAGCAGCTTAGTTGCTGGGCGAGGGGCTTTCTTT
17	TRBD1	-	TRBV4-1	TRBJ2-3	CASSQAGLTGQTDTQYF	TGCGCCAGCAGCCAGGCAGGCCTGACAGGGCAGACAGATACGCAGTATTTT
13	-	-	TRBV21-1	TRBJ2-7	CASSKKRTYEQYF	TGTGCCAGCAGCAAAAAAAGGACTTACGAGCAGTACTTC
19	TRBD2	-	TRBV7-6	TRBJ2-7	CASSPLGGSGSPSSYEQYF	TGTGCCAGCAGCCCCCTCGGGGGTAGCGGGAGCCCCAGCTCCTACGAGCAGTACTTC
14	-	-	TRBV19	TRBJ1-2	CASGRRGVNYGYTF	TGTGCCAGTGGCCGACGGGGAGTTAACTATGGCTACACCTTC
17	TRBD2	once	TRBV7-2	TRBJ2-1	CASSLEPGLAGAVEQFF	TGTGCCAGCAGCTTAGAGCCGGGACTAGCGGGAGCTGTTGAGCAGTTCTTC
15	-	medium-sized	TRBV28	TRBJ2-3	CASSLRLASTDTQYF	TGTGCCAGCAGTTTACGGCTAGCGAGCACAGATACGCAGTATTTT
14	TRBD1	-	TRBV2	TRBJ1-5	CASREGTAHQPQHF	TGTGCCAGCAGAGAGGGGACAGCACATCAGCCCCAGCATTTT
12	-	-	TRBV7-2	TRBJ2-7	CASSYGGSEQYF	TGTGCCAGCAGCTACGGAGGGAGTGAGCAGTACTTC
14	TRBD2	few	TRBV7-9	TRBJ2-1	CASSHPSGTNEQFF	TGTGCCAGCAGCCACCCTAGCGGGACCAATGAGCAGTTCTTC
15	-	-	TRBV2	TRBJ1-4	CASSGEGVTNEKLFF	TGTGCCAGCAGTGGTGAGGGGGTAACTAATGAAAAACTGTTTTTT
13	TRBD1	-	TRBV7-6	TRBJ1-4	CASSPGTGGILFF	TGTGCCAGCAGCCCCGGGACAGGTGGCATACTGTTTTTT
16	-	-	TRBV19	TRBJ1-5	CASTPADRGSHQPQHF	TGTGCCAGTACTCCGGCGGATAGGGGGAGTCATCAGCCCCAGCATTTT
16	-	-	TRBV19	TRBJ1-1	CASSIFLGQGGTEAFF	TGTGCCAGTAGTATTTTTTTAGGGCAGGGCGGCACTGAAGCTTTCTTT
15	-	-	TRBV9	TRBJ1-2	CASSVGGAANYGYTF	TGTGCCAGCAGCGTAGGTGGGGCGGCTAACTATGGCTACACCTTC
16	TRBD2	-	TRBV4-3	TRBJ2-1	CASSQDRGGSKNEQFF	TGCGCCAGCAGCCAAGATCGGGGCGGGAGTAAGAATGAGCAGTTCTTC
14	-	-	TRBV28	TRBJ1-5	CASSFNPVNRPQHF	TGTGCCAGCAGTTTCAACCCGGTCAATCGGCCCCAGCATTTT
13	TRBD1	-	TRBV5-5	TRBJ2-4	CASSLAGGNIQYF	TGTGCCAGCAGCTTGGCAGGGGGAAACATTCAGTACTTC
13	-	once	TRBV28	TRBJ2-2	CAVPEQNTGELFF	TGTGCAGTTCCGGAGCAGAACACCGGGGAGCTGTTTTTT
13	-	-	TRBV29-1	TRBJ1-1	CSGVTGAIEEAFF	TGCAGCGGCGTAACAGGCGCTATCGAAGAAGCTTTCTTT
12	-	-	TRBV3-1/TRBV3-2	TRBJ2-7	CASSIGGREQYF	TGTGCCAGCAGCATAGGGGGACGCGAGCAGTACTTC
12	-	-	TRBV12-3/TRBV12-4	TRBJ2-3	CASRHHTDTQYF	TGTGCCAGCAGACACCACACAGATACGCAGTATTTT
15	-	-	TRBV7-2	TRBJ2-2	CASSYTQGGTGELFF	TGTGCCAGCAGCTATACCCAGGGGGGCACCGGGGAGCTGTTTTTT
16	TRBD2	-	TRBV29-1	TRBJ2-2	CSVEPGLAGRTGELFF	TGCAGCGTCGAACCGGGACTAGCGGGCCGCACCGGGGAGCTGTTTTTT
16	-	-	TRBV4-2	TRBJ1-1	CASSPYGVSQNTEAFF	TGTGCCAGCAGCCCCTACGGGGTTTCACAGAACACTGAAGCTTTCTTT
20	TRBD2	-	TRBV5-4	TRBJ2-7	CASSTLSGTSGRWGGYEQYF	TGTGCCAGCAGCACCCTTTCCGGGACTAGCGGGAGGTGGGGGGGTTACGAGCAGTACTTC
13	-	-	TRBV7-9	TRBJ2-7	CASSLAGGAEQYF	TGTGCCAGCAGCTTAGCGGGGGGGGCGGAACAGTACTTC
15	TRBD1	-	TRBV18	TRBJ2-7	CASSPGTGPYYEQYF	TGTGCCAGCTCGCCGGGGACAGGACCTTACTACGAGCAGTACTTC
14	-	few	TRBV5-5	TRBJ1-1	CASSPGQRNTEAFF	TGTGCCAGCAGCCCCGGACAAAGGAACACTGAAGCTTTCTTT
16	-	-	TRBV7-8	TRBJ2-7	CASSLGRGGALYEQYF	TGTGCCAGCAGCTTAGGAAGGGGGGGTGCCCTCTACGAGCAGTACTTC
16	TRBD2	-	TRBV4-3	TRBJ2-1	CASSQPGQREGSEQFF	TGCGCCAGCAGCCAGCCGGGACAACGGGAGGGTTCTGAGCAGTTCTTC
13	-	-	TRBV6-2/TRBV6-3	TRBJ2-7	CASSYNINYEQYF	TGTGCCAGCAGTTACAACATTAACTACGAGCAGTACTTC
15	TRBD1	few	TRBV19	TRBJ1-2	CASSIQGQGEYGYTF	TGTGCCAGTAGTATCCAAGGACAGGGGGAGTATGGCTACACCTTC
17	TRBD2	-	TRBV28	TRBJ2-5	CASSQWTSGRVQETQYF	TGTGCCAGCAGTCAATGGACTAGCGGGAGGGTCCAAGAGACCCAGTACTTC
15	TRBD1	-	TRBV9	TRBJ2-6	CASSVGTAGANVLTF	TGTGCCAGCAGCGTGGGGACAGCTGGGGCCAACGTCCTGACTTTC
14	-	-	TRBV7-7	TRBJ2-3	CASSPGGGADTQYF	TGTGCCAGCAGCCCCGGGGGAGGCGCAGATACGCAGTATTTT
13	-	few	TRBV7-2	TRBJ2-7	CASSLAHYYEQYF	TGTGCCAGCAGCTTAGCGCACTACTACGAGCAGTACTTC